This entry describes one T cell receptor (beta chain). Its antigen is as yet unknown. The data derive from a study of T cells in Graves' hyperthyroidism and ophthalmopathy. Study results and limitations: Peripheral blood also featured most of the thyroid clonotypes expanded above 0.001.

Uncontrolled infections, other autoimmune diseases, pregnancy or lactation led to exclusion of patients. The authors took PBMCs from 10 ml fresh peripheral blood. Germline V gene data show CDR1 as SGDLS and CDR2 as YYNGEE. Trimming removed 2 bases from V and 6 bases from J, with 15 bases in between. The CDR3 is 15 residues long. Amplified TCR beta CDR3 regions came from RNA transcripts. The primer set for the first-round RT-PCR of the TCR CDR3 was HTBI. TCRdb reprocessed the multiplex PCR reads via MiXCR and lists one record per CDR3 protein. The repertoire consists of 550,000 to 800,000 distinct CDR3 sequences, with 15% to 20% occurring once and the leading ten covering around 16%.

The TCR comes from a man aged 45-60 years with Graves' hyperthyroidism. Sequenced input: blood. The rearrangement uses TRBV9 and TRBJ2-1; tentative D call: TRBD2 (6 bases). The CDR3 DNA reads TGTGCCAGCAGCGTTTCCGGGAGAGAGGGCAATGAGCAGTTCTTC. Amino acids: CASSVSGREGNEQFF.